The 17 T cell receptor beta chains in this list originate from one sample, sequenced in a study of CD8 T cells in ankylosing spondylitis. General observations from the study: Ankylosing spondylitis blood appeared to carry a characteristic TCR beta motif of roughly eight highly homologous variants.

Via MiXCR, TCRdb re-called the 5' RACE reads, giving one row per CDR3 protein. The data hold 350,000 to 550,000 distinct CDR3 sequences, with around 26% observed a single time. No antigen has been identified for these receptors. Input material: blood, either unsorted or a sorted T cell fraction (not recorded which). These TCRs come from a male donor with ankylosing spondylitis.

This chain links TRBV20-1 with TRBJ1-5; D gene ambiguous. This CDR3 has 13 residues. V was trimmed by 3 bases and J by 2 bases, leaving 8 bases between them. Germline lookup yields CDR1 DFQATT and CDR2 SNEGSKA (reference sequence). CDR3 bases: TGCAGTGCTAGGTTACGAGGCAATCAGCCCCAGCATTTT. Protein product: CSARLRGNQPQHF.

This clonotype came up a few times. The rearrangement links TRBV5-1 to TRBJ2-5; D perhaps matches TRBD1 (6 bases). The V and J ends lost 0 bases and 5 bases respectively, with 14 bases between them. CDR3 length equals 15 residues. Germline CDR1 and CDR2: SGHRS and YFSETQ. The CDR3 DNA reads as TGCGCCAGCAGCTTGGCCACACAGGGTTGGGAGACCCAGTACTTC. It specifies CASSLATQGWETQYF.

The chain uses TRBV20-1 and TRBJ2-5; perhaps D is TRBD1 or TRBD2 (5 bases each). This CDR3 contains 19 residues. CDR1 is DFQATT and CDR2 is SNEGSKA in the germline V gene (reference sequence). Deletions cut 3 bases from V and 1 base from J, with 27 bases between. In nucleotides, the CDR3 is TGCAGTGCTAGTAGATTAAGAGGGTTCCGGGACGGCATCCAAGAGACCCAGTACTTC. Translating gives CSASRLRGFRDGIQETQYF.

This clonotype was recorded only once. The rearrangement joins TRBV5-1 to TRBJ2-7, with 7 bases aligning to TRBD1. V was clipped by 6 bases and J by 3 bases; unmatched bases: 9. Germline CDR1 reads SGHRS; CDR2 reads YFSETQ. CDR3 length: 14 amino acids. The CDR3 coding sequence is TGCGCCAGCAAGGAACGGGACAGCTTCTACGAGCAGTACTTC. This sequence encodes CASKERDSFYEQYF.

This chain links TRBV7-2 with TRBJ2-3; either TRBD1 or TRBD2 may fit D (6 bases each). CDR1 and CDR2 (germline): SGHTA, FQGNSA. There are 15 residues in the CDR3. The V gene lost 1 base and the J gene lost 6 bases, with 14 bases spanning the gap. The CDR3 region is CASSLVGGRTDTQYF. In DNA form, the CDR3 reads TGTGCCAGCAGCTTAGTAGGGGGGAGGACGGATACGCAGTATTTT.

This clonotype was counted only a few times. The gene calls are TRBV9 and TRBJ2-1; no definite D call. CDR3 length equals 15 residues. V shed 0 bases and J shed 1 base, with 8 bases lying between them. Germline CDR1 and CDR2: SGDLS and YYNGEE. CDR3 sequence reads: CASSVAADSYNEQFF. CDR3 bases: TGTGCCAGCAGCGTAGCGGCTGATTCCTACAATGAGCAGTTCTTC.

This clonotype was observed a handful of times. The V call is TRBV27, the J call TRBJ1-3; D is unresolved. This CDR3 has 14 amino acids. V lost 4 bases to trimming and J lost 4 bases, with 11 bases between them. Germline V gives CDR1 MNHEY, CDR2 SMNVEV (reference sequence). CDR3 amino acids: CASSSAGGGNTIYF. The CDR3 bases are TGTGCCAGCAGTTCGGCCGGAGGGGGAAACACCATATATTTT.

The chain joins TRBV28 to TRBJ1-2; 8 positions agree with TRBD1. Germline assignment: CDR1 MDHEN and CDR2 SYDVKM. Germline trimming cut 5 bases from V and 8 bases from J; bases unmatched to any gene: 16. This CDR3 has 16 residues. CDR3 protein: CASSAAGGQAPGGYTF. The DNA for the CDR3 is TGTGCCAGCAGTGCCGCAGGGGGACAGGCGCCGGGGGGCTACACCTTC.

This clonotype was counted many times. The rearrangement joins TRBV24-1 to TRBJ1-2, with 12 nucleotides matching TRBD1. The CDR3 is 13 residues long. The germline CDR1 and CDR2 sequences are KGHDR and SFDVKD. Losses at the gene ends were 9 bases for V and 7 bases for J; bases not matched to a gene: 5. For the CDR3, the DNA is TGTGCCACCGAGGGGACAGGGGGCAGTGGCTACACCTTC. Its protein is CATEGTGGSGYTF.

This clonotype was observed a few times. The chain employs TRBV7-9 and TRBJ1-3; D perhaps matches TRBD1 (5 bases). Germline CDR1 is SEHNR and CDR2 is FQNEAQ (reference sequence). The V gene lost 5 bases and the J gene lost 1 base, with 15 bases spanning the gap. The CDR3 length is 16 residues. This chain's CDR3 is CASSPLGQISGNTIYF. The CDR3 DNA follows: TGTGCCAGCAGCCCTCTGGGGCAGATATCTGGAAACACCATATATTTT.

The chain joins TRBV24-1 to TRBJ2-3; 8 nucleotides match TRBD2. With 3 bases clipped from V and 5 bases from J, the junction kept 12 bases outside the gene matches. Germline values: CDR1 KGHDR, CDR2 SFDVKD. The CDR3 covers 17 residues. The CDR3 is CATSDQSAGVRGDTQYF. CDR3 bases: TGTGCCACCAGTGATCAGTCAGCGGGAGTGAGGGGAGATACGCAGTATTTT.

The CDR3: CASSFDRLNSGANVLTF. The CDR3 region has the DNA TGCGCCAGCAGTTTCGACAGACTTAACTCTGGGGCCAACGTCCTGACTTTC. The V gene is TRBV5-1, the J gene TRBJ2-6; possibly TRBD1 for D (5 bases). The CDR3 runs to 17 residues. V lost 5 bases to trimming and J lost 0 bases, with 15 bases between them. CDR1 SGHRS and CDR2 YFSETQ come from the germline V gene.

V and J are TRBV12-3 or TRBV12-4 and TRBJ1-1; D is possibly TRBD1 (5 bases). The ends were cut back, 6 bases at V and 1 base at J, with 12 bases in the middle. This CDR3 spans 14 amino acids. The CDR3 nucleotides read TGTGCCAGCAGGCCCGGGACTGAGAACACTGAAGCTTTCTTT. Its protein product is CASRPGTENTEAFF.

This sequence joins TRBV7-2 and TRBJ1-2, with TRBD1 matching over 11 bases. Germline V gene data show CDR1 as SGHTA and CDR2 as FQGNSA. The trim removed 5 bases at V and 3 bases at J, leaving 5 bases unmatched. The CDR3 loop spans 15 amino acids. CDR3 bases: TGTGCCAGCAGCGGACGGACAGGGGGCGACTATGGCTACACCTTC. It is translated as CASSGRTGGDYGYTF. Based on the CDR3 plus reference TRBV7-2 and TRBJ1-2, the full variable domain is GAGVSQSPSNKVTEKGKDVELRCDPISGHTALYWYRQSLGQGLEFLIYFQGNSAPDKSGLPSDRFSAERTGGSVSTLTIQRTQQEDSAVYLCASSGRTGGDYGYTFGSGTRLTVV.

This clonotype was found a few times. In DNA form, the CDR3 reads TGTGCCAGTACCCCCGGCGGGCTAGCGGACTTCAATGAGCAGTTCTTC. Its translation is CASTPGGLADFNEQFF. The chain is built from TRBV19 and TRBJ2-1; TRBD2 aligns across 7 bases. This CDR3 is 16 amino acids long. The V gene end was trimmed by 7 bases and the J gene end by 6 bases; junction bases not matched to a gene: 15. The germline gives CDR1 LNHDA, CDR2 SQIVND (reference sequence).

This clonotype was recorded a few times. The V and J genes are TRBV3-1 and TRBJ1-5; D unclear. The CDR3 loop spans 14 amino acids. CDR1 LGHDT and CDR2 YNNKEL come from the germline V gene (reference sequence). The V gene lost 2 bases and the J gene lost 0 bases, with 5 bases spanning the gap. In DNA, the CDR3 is TGTGCCAGCAGCCAAACAGATAGCAATCAGCCCCAGCATTTT. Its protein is CASSQTDSNQPQHF.

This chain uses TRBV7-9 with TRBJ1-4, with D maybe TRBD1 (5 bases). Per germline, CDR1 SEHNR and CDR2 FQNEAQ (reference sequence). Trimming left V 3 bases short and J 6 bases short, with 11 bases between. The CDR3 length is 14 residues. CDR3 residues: CASSFRRAHEKLFF. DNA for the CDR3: TGTGCCAGCAGCTTTCGCAGGGCGCATGAAAAACTGTTTTTT.